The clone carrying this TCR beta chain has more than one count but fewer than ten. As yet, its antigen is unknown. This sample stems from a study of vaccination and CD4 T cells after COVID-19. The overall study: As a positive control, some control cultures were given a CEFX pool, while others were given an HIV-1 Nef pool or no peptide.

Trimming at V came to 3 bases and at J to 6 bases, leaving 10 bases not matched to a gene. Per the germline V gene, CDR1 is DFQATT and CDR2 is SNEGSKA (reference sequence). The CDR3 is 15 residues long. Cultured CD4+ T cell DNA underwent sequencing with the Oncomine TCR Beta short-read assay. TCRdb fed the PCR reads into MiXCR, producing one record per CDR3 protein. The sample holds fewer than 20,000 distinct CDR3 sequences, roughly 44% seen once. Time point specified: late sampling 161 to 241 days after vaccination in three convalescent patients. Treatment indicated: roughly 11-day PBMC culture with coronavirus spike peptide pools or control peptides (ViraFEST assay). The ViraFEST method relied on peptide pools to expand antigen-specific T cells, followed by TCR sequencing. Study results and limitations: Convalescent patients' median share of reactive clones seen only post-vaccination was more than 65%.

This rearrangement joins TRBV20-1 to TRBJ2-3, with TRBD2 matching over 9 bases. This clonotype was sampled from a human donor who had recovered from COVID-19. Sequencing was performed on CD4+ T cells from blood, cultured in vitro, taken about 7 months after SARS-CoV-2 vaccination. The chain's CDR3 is CSARVIAGVRDTQYF. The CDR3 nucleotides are TGCAGTGCTAGGGTTATAGCGGGGGTGAGGGATACGCAGTATTTT.